The clone carrying this T cell receptor (beta chain) has a single count. Methods used by the authors: It was from reference gene primer amplification that nucleated cell counts were estimated. Some clones are missing from TCRdb's copy, which holds only in-frame ones; the method was immunoSEQ multiplex PCR. D and trimming come from the DNA, and the V and J calls and clone size come from that table. The data hold some 110,000 clones, with around nine tenths observed a single time. The sample belongs to a study of blood T cell repertoires in COVID-19. Whole-study context: Sample material is recorded as cDNA or gDNA derived from T cells, B-cell-depleted T cells, or PBMCs.

This CDR3 has 15 residues. Per the germline V gene, CDR1 is MNHEY and CDR2 is SVGAGI. With 6 bases removed from V and 0 bases from J, the gap between germline ends came to 12 bases. The rearrangement links TRBV6-5 to TRBJ1-5; weak D call: TRBD1 (5 bases). The material sequenced was peripheral blood. The sequence came from a human donor with active COVID-19. The donor label of this sample is uncertain. CDR3 nucleotide sequence: TGTGCCAGCAGGGAGGGACGGAATAGCAATCAGCCCCAGCATTTT. Protein sequence: CASREGRNSNQPQHF.